This T cell receptor beta chain stems from a study of cytomegalovirus exposure and HLA in healthy donors. Study-level points and caveats: Donors belonging to an Asian-associated ancestry cluster reportedly showed fewer N-insertions in productive TCRs than the roughly 680-donor mean, according to what a later analysis found. The majority of TCR sequences were rare, yet some public TCRs appeared in many donors.

This CDR3 has 15 residues. Trimming removed 2 bases from V and 3 bases from J; junction bases left unmatched: 5. Germline CDR1 SNHLY, CDR2 FYNNEI. PCR was performed using 60 Vbeta and 13 Jbeta primers. This table comes from immunoSEQ multiplex PCR, and its TCRdb copy is limited to in-frame clones, with some not included. The table shows around 220,000 clones, with 60% to 80% occurring only once. As to this clone: Its matching antigen is unknown.

This rearrangement joins TRBV2 to TRBJ2-3, with 7 bases lining up with TRBD1. The source is a man in his late teens or twenties in good health and CMV-seronegative. The specimen was PBMCs. In DNA, the CDR3 is TGTGCCAGCAGTGAACTGGGACAGCGAACAGATACGCAGTATTTT. Amino acid sequence: CASSELGQRTDTQYF.